What follows describes a single T cell receptor beta chain. This entry belongs to a study of blood T cell repertoires in COVID-19. Turning to the study itself: The analysed material was cDNA or gDNA that came from T cells, B-cell-depleted T cells, or PBMCs.

CDR1 is LNHDA and CDR2 is SQIVND in the germline V gene (reference sequence). V trimming: 5 bases; J trimming: 0 bases; junction bases outside the gene matches: 12. This CDR3 is built from 17 residues. Original processing methods: It was from reference gene primer amplification that nucleated cell counts were estimated. Sequencing used immunoSEQ multiplex PCR; TCRdb keeps in-frame clones, though not all of them. Clone size and the V and J calls come from that table; the DNA yielded D and trimming. The table includes roughly 230,000 clones, 65% to 90% detected once. The chain joins TRBV19 to TRBJ2-7; 8 bases are a match to TRBD1. The receptor's source is a woman in her forties or fifties with acute or convalescent COVID-19. Sequenced: peripheral blood. The CDR3 sequence: CASSGGTGKGNSYEQYF. As DNA, the CDR3 is TGTGCCAGTAGTGGAGGGACAGGAAAGGGAAACTCCTACGAGCAGTACTTC.